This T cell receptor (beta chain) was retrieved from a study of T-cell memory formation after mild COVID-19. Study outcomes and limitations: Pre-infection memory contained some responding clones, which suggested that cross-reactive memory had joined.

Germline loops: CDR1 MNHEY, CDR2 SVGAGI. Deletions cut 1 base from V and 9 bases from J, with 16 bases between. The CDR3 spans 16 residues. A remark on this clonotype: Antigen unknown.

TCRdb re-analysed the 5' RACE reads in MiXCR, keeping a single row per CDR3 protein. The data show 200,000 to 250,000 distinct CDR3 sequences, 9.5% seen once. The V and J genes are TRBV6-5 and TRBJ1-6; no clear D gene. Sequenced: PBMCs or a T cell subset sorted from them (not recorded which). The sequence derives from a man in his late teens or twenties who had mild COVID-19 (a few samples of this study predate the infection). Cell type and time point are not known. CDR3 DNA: TGTGCCAGCAGTTACTTCGGCCAGCCCTCTGGTTCACCCCTCCACTTT. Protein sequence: CASSYFGQPSGSPLHF.